The 14 T cell receptor beta chains given below trace back to one sample, sequenced in a study of blood T cell repertoires in COVID-19. Generated by immunoSEQ multiplex PCR, the TCRdb table keeps only in-frame clones and is missing some. The table includes 94,000 or so clones, just over 85% detected once. Sample: peripheral blood. All receptors derive from a woman aged 65 to 85 with acute or convalescent COVID-19.

The rearrangement links TRBV6-6 to TRBJ2-7; 8 bases align to TRBD2. J gave up 4 bases and V 8 bases, and 13 bases lay outside the gene matches. Germline lookup yields CDR1 MNHNY and CDR2 SVGAGI (reference sequence). The CDR3 is 15 amino acids. In DNA form, the CDR3 reads TGTGCCAGCGCCCCCCCGGGAGGGCCGCGGTACGAGCAGTACTTC. It is translated as CASAPPGGPRYEQYF.

The J gene is TRBJ1-1, the V gene TRBV27, with D uncertain. V gave up 6 bases and J gave up 1 base, with 12 bases separating them. The CDR3 sequence is 14 residues long. In germline, CDR1 is MNHEY, CDR2 SMNVEV (reference sequence). The CDR3 DNA is TGTGCCAGCAGATCAGGTTATCGGAACACTGAAGCTTTCTTT. Its translation: CASRSGYRNTEAFF.

This chain joins TRBV27 and TRBJ1-4; D perhaps matches TRBD1 (5 bases). V lost 7 bases, J lost 4 bases, and 16 bases lay in between. Germline CDR1 MNHEY, CDR2 SMNVEV (reference sequence). The CDR3 length is 15 residues. The CDR3 protein is CASTPRQGLNEKLFF. The CDR3 region has the DNA TGTGCCAGCACCCCTCGCCAGGGACTTAATGAAAAACTGTTTTTT.

This clone was found once. The CDR3 loop is CASSQNTEAFF. CDR3 nucleotide sequence: TGTGCCAGCAGTCAGAACACTGAAGCTTTCTTT. V is TRBV12-3 or TRBV12-4 and J is TRBJ1-1; D unresolved. Between the trimmed V and J ends, which lost 5 bases and 1 base, there was a span of 2 bases. The CDR3 loop spans 11 amino acids.

This chain links TRBV4-1 with TRBJ2-1; 11 positions agree with TRBD2. V was pared by 4 bases and J by 5 bases, with 7 bases of the junction left unmatched. The germline gives CDR1 MGHRA, CDR2 YSYEKL. CDR3 length: 16 amino acids. CDR3 DNA: TGCGCCAGCAGCCTCAGGGGACTAGCGGCTGACAATGAGCAGTTCTTC. As protein: CASSLRGLAADNEQFF.

The chain carries TRBV6-5 and TRBJ1-6; 8 nucleotides match TRBD1. The ends lost 9 bases at V and 9 bases at J; junction bases unmatched: 7. The CDR3 is 13 residues long. CDR1 is MNHEY and CDR2 is SVGAGI in the germline V gene. The CDR3 is CASRDRQSSPLHF. As DNA, the CDR3 is TGTGCCAGTCGGGACAGGCAAAGTTCACCCCTCCACTTT.

V is TRBV27 and J is TRBJ2-2, with 10 bases fitting TRBD2. There are 17 residues in the CDR3. V dropped 6 bases and J dropped 6; count of bases not matched to a gene: 13. Germline values: CDR1 MNHEY, CDR2 SMNVEV (reference sequence). DNA of the CDR3: TGTGCCAGCAGACTAGCGGGACTCTCCCCCGGTCCCGGGGAGCTGTTTTTT. Translation gives CASRLAGLSPGPGELFF.

V is TRBV27 and J is TRBJ2-7, with a weak D call TRBD2 (6 bases). The V end was cut by 3 bases, the J end by 3 bases, with 18 bases between. Per germline, CDR1 MNHEY and CDR2 SMNVEV (reference sequence). The CDR3 is 16 residues long. The CDR3 sequence is CASSFRTGSLGYEQYF. Written as DNA, the CDR3 is TGTGCCAGCAGTTTTAGGACCGGGAGCCTGGGCTACGAGCAGTACTTC.

The chain joins TRBV2 to TRBJ1-1, with 9 bases lining up with TRBD1. With V trimmed by 5 bases and J by 2 bases, 6 bases remained unmatched. This CDR3 has 15 residues. The germline CDR1 and CDR2 sequences are SNHLY and FYNNEI. CDR3 amino acids: CASSTRTGVNTEAFF. CDR3 bases: TGTGCCAGCAGTACCAGGACAGGGGTTAACACTGAAGCTTTCTTT.

As DNA, the CDR3 is TGTGCCAGCAGCCGGGACAGCTATGGCTACACCTTC. The encoded protein is CASSRDSYGYTF. The chain carries TRBV2 and TRBJ1-2, with TRBD1 matching 7 bases. This CDR3 spans 12 amino acids. V dropped 6 bases and J dropped 4; count of bases not matched to a gene: 2. CDR1 and CDR2 (germline): SNHLY, FYNNEI.

The chain recombines TRBV27 with TRBJ2-1, with 8 bases aligning to TRBD1. The CDR3 consists of 16 residues. Trimming took 0 bases from V and 6 from J; bases not matched to a gene: 7. Germline V gene data show CDR1 as MNHEY and CDR2 as SMNVEV (reference sequence). CDR3 loop: CASSLSPGTGTNEQFF. The CDR3, as DNA: TGTGCCAGCAGTTTATCCCCCGGGACAGGTACCAATGAGCAGTTCTTC.

The gene calls are TRBV7-9 and TRBJ1-2; TRBD1 is a possible D gene (6 bases). In germline, CDR1 is SEHNR, CDR2 FQNEAQ (reference sequence). With 0 bases removed from V and 0 bases from J, the gap between germline ends came to 14 bases. This CDR3 is built from 17 residues. CDR3 DNA: TGTGCCAGCAGCTTAGCGGGGGGGGCCCCAGCTAACTATGGCTACACCTTC. It specifies CASSLAGGAPANYGYTF.

The V and J genes are TRBV5-1 and TRBJ2-3, with 7 bases identical to TRBD2. With 4 bases clipped from V and 2 bases from J, the junction kept 13 bases outside the gene matches. The CDR3 extends over 17 amino acids. From germline, CDR1 is SGHRS and CDR2 YFSETQ. CDR3 bases: TGCGCCAGCAGCCCCGGGGGAAAAGCGGGACTCACAGATACGCAGTATTTT. It yields the protein CASSPGGKAGLTDTQYF.

The chain is built from TRBV5-6 and TRBJ1-4; D might be TRBD1 (6 bases). Germline assignment: CDR1 SGHDT and CDR2 YYEEEE. The CDR3 runs to 16 residues. Trimming left V 3 bases short and J 3 bases short, with 15 bases between. CDR3 region: CASSSLGAISNEKLFF. DNA for the CDR3: TGTGCCAGCAGCTCCTTGGGGGCAATCTCTAATGAAAAACTGTTTTTT.